This is a list of T cell receptor beta chains from one sample in a study of blood T cell repertoires in COVID-19. Sequenced by immunoSEQ multiplex PCR; TCRdb stores in-frame clones only, minus some. The sample holds about 280,000 clones, around 80% seen once. Sequencing was performed on PBMCs or T cells enriched from blood (not recorded which). These receptor sequences come from a man between 35 and 55 years old who had been exposed to COVID-19. Both conserved end residues are part of each CDR3. Each record gives: clone size, D gene, CDR3 length, J gene, V gene, CDR3 DNA, CDR3 protein. The D gene is left open where the match is weak. Clone size is given for some rows only: seen once, a few or many times, or a class if the clone is expanded.

clone size: many; D gene: -; CDR3 length: 14; J gene: TRBJ2-2; V gene: TRBV30; CDR3 DNA: TGTGCCTGGAGTAAGGGGGGGTTCACCGGGGAGCTGTTTTTT; CDR3 protein: CAWSKGGFTGELFF
clone size: -; D gene: -; CDR3 length: 13; J gene: TRBJ1-1; V gene: TRBV2; CDR3 DNA: TGTGCCAGCAGTGAAGTTAAGCAGGGTCGGGCTTTCTTT; CDR3 protein: CASSEVKQGRAFF
clone size: once; D gene: TRBD2; CDR3 length: 12; J gene: TRBJ2-7; V gene: TRBV6-5; CDR3 DNA: TGTGCCAGCAGTTACTCAGCGGGAGAGCAGTACTTC; CDR3 protein: CASSYSAGEQYF
clone size: -; D gene: -; CDR3 length: 14; J gene: TRBJ1-1; V gene: TRBV18; CDR3 DNA: TGTGCCAGCTCACCTGCAACAGCTAACACTGAAGCTTTCTTT; CDR3 protein: CASSPATANTEAFF
clone size: -; D gene: -; CDR3 length: 17; J gene: TRBJ1-3; V gene: TRBV3-1/TRBV3-2; CDR3 DNA: TGTGCCAGCAGCCATGCCGCGGGCCCTAGCTCTGGAAACACCATATATTTT; CDR3 protein: CASSHAAGPSSGNTIYF
clone size: -; D gene: -; CDR3 length: 12; J gene: TRBJ2-7; V gene: TRBV2; CDR3 DNA: TGTGCCAGCATCCTGGGCCTATACGAGCAGTACTTC; CDR3 protein: CASILGLYEQYF
clone size: -; D gene: -; CDR3 length: 13; J gene: TRBJ1-2; V gene: TRBV18; CDR3 DNA: TGTGCCAGCTCTCAAGGACGGGATTATGGCTACACCTTC; CDR3 protein: CASSQGRDYGYTF
clone size: -; D gene: TRBD1; CDR3 length: 15; J gene: TRBJ2-2; V gene: TRBV9; CDR3 DNA: TGTGCCAGCAGCGGGACAGGGGGTTTCGGCGGGGAGCTGTTTTTT; CDR3 protein: CASSGTGGFGGELFF
clone size: -; D gene: -; CDR3 length: 18; J gene: TRBJ1-1; V gene: TRBV5-8; CDR3 DNA: TGTGCCAGCAGCTTTGCGCTTTCCAGGCCTGAGGGGAACACTGAAGCTTTCTTT; CDR3 protein: CASSFALSRPEGNTEAFF
clone size: -; D gene: -; CDR3 length: 16; J gene: TRBJ2-7; V gene: TRBV5-1; CDR3 DNA: TGCGCCAGCAGCTTGTGGGCTAGCCCTAGCTCCTACGAGCAGTACTTC; CDR3 protein: CASSLWASPSSYEQYF
clone size: -; D gene: -; CDR3 length: 15; J gene: TRBJ1-3; V gene: TRBV18; CDR3 DNA: TGTGCCAGCTCAAAGGCCGGGACAAATGAAAACACCATATATTTT; CDR3 protein: CASSKAGTNENTIYF
clone size: -; D gene: TRBD2; CDR3 length: 15; J gene: TRBJ2-2; V gene: TRBV9; CDR3 DNA: TGTGCCAGCAGCGTAGGGGGTAGCGGGAGTGGGGAGCTGTTTTTT; CDR3 protein: CASSVGGSGSGELFF
clone size: -; D gene: TRBD1; CDR3 length: 15; J gene: TRBJ1-1; V gene: TRBV11-2; CDR3 DNA: TGTGCCAGCAGACGCAGCCAACAGGGGGGCACTGAAGCTTTCTTT; CDR3 protein: CASRRSQQGGTEAFF
clone size: -; D gene: -; CDR3 length: 12; J gene: TRBJ2-1; V gene: TRBV3-1/TRBV3-2; CDR3 DNA: TGTGCCAGCAGCCAAGATACCCAGGAGCAGTTCTTC; CDR3 protein: CASSQDTQEQFF
clone size: -; D gene: -; CDR3 length: 12; J gene: TRBJ1-1; V gene: TRBV5-1; CDR3 DNA: TGCGCCAGCAGCTTGGGTGCCGAGGTTGCTTTCTTT; CDR3 protein: CASSLGAEVAFF
clone size: -; D gene: TRBD1; CDR3 length: 14; J gene: TRBJ1-6; V gene: TRBV5-6; CDR3 DNA: TGTGCCAGCAGCTTGGATGACAGGGGTTCACCCCTCCACTTT; CDR3 protein: CASSLDDRGSPLHF
clone size: -; D gene: -; CDR3 length: 16; J gene: TRBJ2-7; V gene: TRBV19; CDR3 DNA: TGTGCCAGTAGTATTAGAATCCAGGTATCGGGGTACGAGCAGTACTTC; CDR3 protein: CASSIRIQVSGYEQYF
clone size: -; D gene: TRBD2; CDR3 length: 15; J gene: TRBJ2-5; V gene: TRBV3-1/TRBV3-2; CDR3 DNA: TGTGCCAGCAGCTCCCGGGGCGGGAGGGGGGAGACCCAGTACTTC; CDR3 protein: CASSSRGGRGETQYF
clone size: -; D gene: -; CDR3 length: 14; J gene: TRBJ2-5; V gene: TRBV11-2; CDR3 DNA: TGTGCCAGCAGCCGAGACAGGTCGCGGGAGACCCAGTACTTC; CDR3 protein: CASSRDRSRETQYF
clone size: -; D gene: -; CDR3 length: 14; J gene: TRBJ2-1; V gene: TRBV10-3; CDR3 DNA: TGTGCCATCACTTCGGAGTACTCCTACAATGAGCAGTTCTTC; CDR3 protein: CAITSEYSYNEQFF
clone size: -; D gene: -; CDR3 length: 14; J gene: TRBJ2-1; V gene: TRBV7-9; CDR3 DNA: TGTGCCAGCAGCTTAGAATCGGCCTACAATGAGCAGTTCTTC; CDR3 protein: CASSLESAYNEQFF
clone size: -; D gene: -; CDR3 length: 14; J gene: TRBJ1-2; V gene: TRBV30; CDR3 DNA: TGTGCCTGCATTTTACAGGGAAGGTTACGAGGCTACACCTTC; CDR3 protein: CACILQGRLRGYTF
clone size: -; D gene: -; CDR3 length: 12; J gene: TRBJ1-1; V gene: TRBV12-3/TRBV12-4; CDR3 DNA: TGTGCCAGCAGTTTGATTCGGGGTGAAGCTTTCTTT; CDR3 protein: CASSLIRGEAFF
clone size: -; D gene: -; CDR3 length: 14; J gene: TRBJ1-4; V gene: TRBV6-5; CDR3 DNA: TGTGCCAGCAGTTACGGATCCCCTCCAGGAAAACTGTTTTTT; CDR3 protein: CASSYGSPPGKLFF
clone size: -; D gene: TRBD2; CDR3 length: 13; J gene: TRBJ2-1; V gene: TRBV3-1/TRBV3-2; CDR3 DNA: TGTGCCAGCGCTAGCGGGCCGTACAATGAGCAGTTCTTC; CDR3 protein: CASASGPYNEQFF
clone size: -; D gene: -; CDR3 length: 14; J gene: TRBJ2-1; V gene: TRBV2; CDR3 DNA: TGTGCCAGCAGTCTAGCGCGCTCCTACAATGAGCAGTTCTTC; CDR3 protein: CASSLARSYNEQFF
clone size: -; D gene: -; CDR3 length: 15; J gene: TRBJ2-7; V gene: TRBV5-6; CDR3 DNA: TGTGCCAGCAGCTTGGATGGGCTGTCCCCATACGAGCAGTACTTC; CDR3 protein: CASSLDGLSPYEQYF
clone size: -; D gene: TRBD1; CDR3 length: 18; J gene: TRBJ2-5; V gene: TRBV29-1; CDR3 DNA: TGCAGCGTGGGAAATGAGCCAGGGGGCAGGGGAAGTACAGAGACCCAGTACTTC; CDR3 protein: CSVGNEPGGRGSTETQYF
clone size: -; D gene: -; CDR3 length: 15; J gene: TRBJ2-6; V gene: TRBV11-2; CDR3 DNA: TGTGCCAGCAGCCCATCCTACTCTGGGGCCAACGTCCTGACTTTC; CDR3 protein: CASSPSYSGANVLTF
clone size: -; D gene: TRBD2; CDR3 length: 15; J gene: TRBJ2-7; V gene: TRBV11-3; CDR3 DNA: TGTGCCAGCAGCTTAGGAGCGGGAGTGTATAACGAGCAGTACTTC; CDR3 protein: CASSLGAGVYNEQYF